These 17 T cell receptor beta chains share one sample of origin, sequenced in a study of cytomegalovirus exposure and HLA in healthy donors. PCR amplification relied on 60 Vbeta primers (plus 13 Jbeta primers). Method: immunoSEQ multiplex PCR; TCRdb's copy keeps in-frame clones and lacks some. The sample lists around 210,000 clones; more than 70% were seen once. Sequencing was carried out using PBMCs. The receptors were gathered from a boy under 18 in good health and CMV-seronegative.

This clone was seen once. V usage is TRBV27 and J usage is TRBJ2-7; 8 bases agree with TRBD1. J lost 0 bases, V lost 5 bases, and 6 bases had no gene match. The CDR3 has 15 amino acids. Germline values: CDR1 MNHEY, CDR2 SMNVEV (reference sequence). The CDR3 protein is CASSPQGDNSYEQYF. CDR3 bases: TGTGCCAGCAGTCCACAGGGGGACAACTCCTACGAGCAGTACTTC.

This clone appeared once. This chain connects TRBV5-4 to TRBJ1-5; TRBD1 is a possible D gene (5 bases). Germline V gene data show CDR1 as SGHNT and CDR2 as YYREEE (reference sequence). V was pared by 0 bases and J by 4 bases, with 8 bases between. The CDR3 spans 14 residues. The CDR3 sequence: CASSLAGFNQPQHF. The CDR3 bases are TGTGCCAGCAGCTTGGCAGGGTTTAATCAGCCCCAGCATTTT. Full variable domain (missing parts from reference TRBV5-4 and TRBJ1-5): ETGVTQSPTHLIKTRGQQVTLRCSSQSGHNTVSWYQQALGQGPQFIFQYYREEENGRGNFPPRFSGLQFPNYSSELNVNALELDDSALYLCASSLAGFNQPQHFGDGTRLSIL.

The rearrangement links TRBV27 to TRBJ2-2; 9 nucleotides match TRBD2. With V trimmed by 4 bases and J by 5 bases, 14 bases remained unmatched. CDR1 and CDR2 from the germline V gene are MNHEY and SMNVEV (reference sequence). The CDR3 sequence is 18 residues long. The CDR3 here is CASSYLAGSPGGTGELFF. The CDR3 DNA is TGTGCCAGCAGTTATCTAGCGGGATCACCCGGGGGGACCGGGGAGCTGTTTTTT.

This chain links TRBV11-2 with TRBJ1-4, with D hard to call. V was shortened by 0 bases and J by 12 bases, with 11 bases between the two germline ends. The CDR3 has 13 amino acids. Germline V CDR1 and CDR2: SGHAT, FQNNGV. The CDR3 spells CASSLDLVSELFF. DNA for the CDR3: TGTGCCAGCAGCTTAGATTTAGTATCGGAACTGTTTTTT.

This rearrangement joins TRBV11-3 to TRBJ1-2; D may be TRBD1 (5 bases). The CDR3 covers 13 residues. Trimming shortened V by 5 bases and J by 8 bases, and 15 bases separated the two germline ends. Germline assignment: CDR1 SGHNT and CDR2 YENEEA. CDR3 region: CASSPMDISGYTF. The CDR3 DNA sequence: TGTGCCAGCAGCCCGATGGACATTTCGGGCTACACCTTC.

This chain connects TRBV21-1 to TRBJ2-7; the table names TRBD1, a call not compared with the DNA. TRBV21-1 is marked as a pseudogene. The length of the CDR3 is 14 residues. CDR3 sequence: CASSPPRVPGEQYF. CDR3 sequence (DNA): TGTGCCAGCAGCCCACCCAGGGTCCCGGGCGAGCAGTACTTC.

There are a few counts of this clone. The V gene is TRBV19, the J gene TRBJ1-1; tentative D call: TRBD1 (6 bases). This CDR3 spans 13 amino acids. CDR1 and CDR2 from the germline V gene are LNHDA and SQIVND (reference sequence). Trimming pared 5 bases from V and 3 bases from J, leaving 10 bases between. CDR3 nucleotide sequence: TGTGCCAGTAGTGCACAGGGTTACACTGAAGCTTTCTTT. It codes for CASSAQGYTEAFF.

V and J are TRBV6-1 and TRBJ2-3; 9 nucleotides agree with TRBD2. Germline CDR1 MNHNS, CDR2 SASEGT. This CDR3 is 15 amino acids long. After removal of 3 bases from V and 5 bases from J, the junction contained 6 bases not matched to a gene. CDR3 coding DNA: TGTGCCAGCAGTGAGAGAGCGGGAGGAAGAGATACGCAGTATTTT. This sequence encodes CASSERAGGRDTQYF.

Note on this clone: At one boundary the junction diverges from the germline segment, which might be a read error. The chain joins TRBV7-9 to TRBJ2-3; D is unresolved. This CDR3 is built from 12 residues. The V gene's germline CDR1 is SEHNR and CDR2 FQNEAQ (reference sequence). The CDR3 region is CSSSLTEDTQYF. The CDR3 nucleotides are TGTTCCAGCAGCTTAACGGAGGATACGCAGTATTTT.

Only a few counts were recorded for this clone. V and J are TRBV5-6 and TRBJ1-2; tentatively, D is TRBD1 (6 bases). The CDR3 extends over 12 amino acids. Trimming removed 4 bases from V and 11 bases from J, with 15 bases in between. The germline V gene has CDR1 SGHDT and CDR2 YYEEEE. CDR3 bases: TGTGCCAGCAGCGCGGACAGTTGTCGATACACCTTC. It yields the protein CASSADSCRYTF.

This clone was picked up a small number of times. The chain carries TRBV7-9 and TRBJ1-2; 7 bases match TRBD1. Germline-derived CDR1 and CDR2 are SEHNR and FQNEAQ (reference sequence). The V gene end was trimmed by 1 base and the J gene end by 2 bases; junction bases not matched to a gene: 7. The CDR3 sequence is 16 residues long. The CDR3 region has the DNA TGTGCCAGCAGCTTAGTGGTGGGACAGCCAAACTATGGCTACACCTTC. The encoded protein is CASSLVVGQPNYGYTF.

V is TRBV6-6 and J is TRBJ2-7, with 10 bases fitting TRBD1. J gave up 7 bases and V 7 bases, and 4 bases lay outside the gene matches. Germline CDR1 and CDR2: MNHNY and SVGAGI (reference sequence). The CDR3 has 12 residues. DNA for the CDR3: TGTGCCAGCAAGGGACAGGGGAGGGAGCAGTACTTC. It is translated as CASKGQGREQYF.

The chain joins TRBV7-9 to TRBJ1-1, with TRBD1 matching 7 bases. The germline V gene has CDR1 SEHNR and CDR2 FQNEAQ (reference sequence). This CDR3 region has 17 residues. Trimming removed 1 base from V and 4 bases from J; junction bases left unmatched: 12. CDR3 in amino acids: CASSLVLGARDSTEAFF. Written as DNA, the CDR3 is TGTGCCAGCAGCTTAGTTTTGGGGGCGCGGGACAGCACTGAAGCTTTCTTT.

This clone was observed a few times. The chain recombines TRBV25-1 with TRBJ2-5, with 7 nucleotides matching TRBD1. The germline CDR1 and CDR2 sequences are MGHDK and SYGVNS. The trim removed 5 bases at V and 2 bases at J, leaving 8 bases unmatched. This CDR3 is 15 amino acids long. The CDR3 DNA follows: TGTGCCAGCAGTCCATTAGGGGGCAGTCAAGAGACCCAGTACTTC. Translated, it gives CASSPLGGSQETQYF.

The V gene is TRBV10-2, the J gene TRBJ2-5; TRBD1 is a possible D gene (6 bases). Germline values: CDR1 WSHSY, CDR2 SAAADI. Trimming shortened V by 3 bases and J by 6 bases, and 8 bases separated the two germline ends. The CDR3 covers 12 residues. In nucleotides, the CDR3 is TGCGCCAGCAGTGAATGGGGGCAGACCCAGTACTTC. Its translation: CASSEWGQTQYF.

This clone was seen just once. The V and J genes are TRBV7-9 and TRBJ1-2; TRBD1 matches 9 bases. Trimming removed 0 bases from V and 2 bases from J; junction bases left unmatched: 4. Germline lookup yields CDR1 SEHNR and CDR2 FQNEAQ (reference sequence). There are 16 residues in the CDR3. This chain's CDR3 is CASSLAWDRENYGYTF. The CDR3 DNA follows: TGTGCCAGCAGCTTAGCCTGGGACAGGGAGAACTATGGCTACACCTTC.

The V and J genes are TRBV11-2 and TRBJ2-7; D is perhaps TRBD1 (5 bases). The CDR3 spans 14 residues. V was pared by 4 bases and J by 5 bases, with 15 bases between. CDR1 is SGHAT and CDR2 is FQNNGV in the germline V gene. This CDR3 is CASSYRVGVDEQYF. The CDR3 bases are TGTGCCAGCAGCTACCGTGTAGGGGTAGACGAGCAGTACTTC.